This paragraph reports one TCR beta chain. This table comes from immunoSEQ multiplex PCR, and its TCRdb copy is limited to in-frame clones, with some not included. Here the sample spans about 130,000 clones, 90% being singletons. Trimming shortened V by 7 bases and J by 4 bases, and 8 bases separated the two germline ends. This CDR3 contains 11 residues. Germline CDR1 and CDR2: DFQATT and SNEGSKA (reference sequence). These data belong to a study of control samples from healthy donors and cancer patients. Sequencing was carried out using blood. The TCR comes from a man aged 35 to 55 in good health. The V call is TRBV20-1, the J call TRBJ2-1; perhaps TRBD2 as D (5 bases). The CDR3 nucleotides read TGCAGTGTAACTAGATACAATGAGCAGTTCTTC. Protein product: CSVTRYNEQFF.